Listed below are T cell receptor beta chains from one sample, sequenced in a study of cytomegalovirus exposure and HLA in healthy donors. Profiling relied on immunoSEQ multiplex PCR, and the TCRdb table lists in-frame clones only, not all of them. The sample contains just under 95,000 clones, approximately 77% of which appear only once. Sequencing input: PBMCs. The receptors were sampled from a human donor in good health. Each CDR3 is given with its conserved first and last residue. D genes are given only for firm matches. Part of the rows lack a size; the others show once, few, many or a class for expanded clones.

j_gene | d_gene | v_gene | abundance | CDR3aa | CDR3nt
TRBJ1-5 | NA | TRBV27 | once | CASSPLGGAVNQPQHF | TGTGCCAGCAGTCCCCTTGGAGGGGCGGTAAATCAGCCCCAGCATTTT
TRBJ1-5 | NA | TRBV27 | NA | CASSFRGGQPQHF | TGTGCCAGCAGTTTTAGGGGCGGACAGCCCCAGCATTTT
TRBJ2-6 | TRBD1 | TRBV6-1 | few | CASSDYRGFGSGANVLTF | TGTGCCAGCAGTGATTACAGGGGGTTCGGCTCTGGGGCCAACGTCCTGACTTTC
TRBJ2-1 | TRBD2 | TRBV6-5 | NA | CASSFLSGTSYNEQFF | TGTGCCAGCAGTTTCCTTAGCGGGACGTCCTACAATGAGCAGTTCTTC
TRBJ1-3 | TRBD1 | TRBV4-1 | NA | CASSQAGTGTNTIYF | TGCGCCAGCAGCCAAGCTGGGACAGGGACAAACACCATATATTTT
TRBJ2-4 | TRBD2 | TRBV2 | NA | CASSAGLAIAKNIQYF | TGTGCCAGCAGCGCGGGACTAGCGATAGCCAAAAACATTCAGTACTTC
TRBJ2-3 | NA | TRBV23-1 | NA | CASSQYSGGASTDTQYF | TGCGCCAGCAGTCAATATTCGGGGGGCGCGAGCACAGATACGCAGTATTTT
TRBJ2-1 | TRBD2 | TRBV5-1 | NA | CASSPGLAGAGEFF | TGCGCCAGCAGCCCGGGACTAGCGGGGGCCGGGGAGTTCTTC
TRBJ2-7 | NA | TRBV19 | NA | CASSPSLSYEQYF | TGTGCCAGTAGCCCCTCTCTATCCTACGAGCAGTACTTC
TRBJ1-1 | TRBD1 | TRBV30 | NA | CAWSGTGVNTEAFF | TGTGCCTGGAGTGGGACAGGGGTGAACACTGAAGCTTTCTTT
TRBJ1-6 | TRBD1 | TRBV7-2 | NA | CASSVRDRDSPLHF | TGTGCCAGCAGCGTCCGGGACAGGGATTCACCCCTCCACTTT
TRBJ1-1 | TRBD1 | TRBV7-3 | NA | CASSPGQANTEAFF | TGTGCCAGCAGCCCGGGACAGGCGAACACTGAAGCTTTCTTT
TRBJ2-6 | NA | TRBV6-1 | NA | CASSERGSGANVLTF | TGTGCCAGCAGTGAAAGGGGCTCTGGGGCCAACGTCCTGACTTTC
TRBJ2-5 | TRBD2 | TRBV5-1 | NA | CASSQRTSGQTQYF | TGCGCCAGCAGCCAACGGACTAGCGGGCAGACCCAGTACTTC
TRBJ2-3 | TRBD2 | TRBV7-3 | NA | CASSLKGLAGGTDTQYF | TGTGCCAGCAGCTTAAAGGGACTAGCGGGGGGCACAGATACGCAGTATTTT
TRBJ1-2 | NA | TRBV18 | NA | CASSPPKPQGKRYGYTF | TGTGCCAGCTCACCACCAAAACCTCAGGGGAAGCGGTATGGCTACACCTTC
TRBJ1-4 | TRBD1 | TRBV30 | NA | CAWAGQGATNEKLFF | TGTGCCTGGGCCGGACAGGGGGCAACTAATGAAAAACTGTTTTTT
TRBJ2-7 | NA | TRBV7-8 | NA | CASSLAGGHYEQYF | TGTGCCAGCAGCTTAGCGGGGGGGCACTACGAGCAGTACTTC
TRBJ2-2 | TRBD2 | TRBV7-3 | once | CASSPWTSGGYGELFF | TGTGCCAGCAGCCCTTGGACTAGCGGGGGATATGGGGAGCTGTTTTTT
TRBJ2-2 | TRBD1 | TRBV7-2 | NA | CASSPDPTGARTGELFF | TGTGCCAGCAGCCCAGACCCGACAGGGGCTAGGACCGGGGAGCTGTTTTTT
TRBJ2-1 | TRBD2 | TRBV14 | NA | CASSQDRRDSGSDEQFF | TGTGCCAGCAGCCAAGATAGGCGGGATAGCGGGAGTGATGAGCAGTTCTTC
TRBJ2-3 | TRBD2 | TRBV4-3 | NA | CASSPRWRGTTDTQYF | TGCGCCAGCAGCCCAAGATGGCGGGGGACCACAGATACGCAGTATTTT
TRBJ1-4 | TRBD1 | TRBV5-6 | once | CASSLGDPGGKLFF | TGTGCCAGCAGCTTGGGGGACCCAGGGGGAAAACTGTTTTTT
TRBJ2-7 | TRBD2 | TRBV29-1 | NA | CSAAGEGTYEQYF | TGCAGCGCGGCGGGGGAAGGAACCTACGAGCAGTACTTC
TRBJ1-5 | NA | TRBV18 | NA | CASSTTQGLGQPQHF | TGTGCCAGCTCCACGACGCAGGGTCTAGGTCAGCCCCAGCATTTT
TRBJ2-7 | NA | TRBV9 | NA | CASSVSARPPYEQYF | TGTGCCAGCAGCGTATCTGCGAGGCCCCCCTACGAGCAGTACTTC
TRBJ2-1 | TRBD1 | TRBV5-6 | NA | CASWGTGNEQFF | TGTGCCAGCTGGGGGACAGGAAATGAGCAGTTCTTC
TRBJ1-1 | NA | TRBV19 | NA | CASSIVAQGTTEAFF | TGTGCCAGTAGTATAGTCGCCCAGGGAACCACTGAAGCTTTCTTT
TRBJ2-1 | NA | TRBV7-3 | NA | CASSPGQTRRGSEQFF | TGTGCCAGCAGCCCGGGACAGACGCGACGGGGGAGTGAGCAGTTCTTC
TRBJ1-3 | NA | TRBV6-1 | NA | CASRHAGGGNTIYF | TGTGCCAGCAGACACGCGGGGGGCGGAAACACCATATATTTT
TRBJ1-1 | NA | TRBV19 | NA | CASSSGSFVNTEAFF | TGTGCCAGTAGTAGTGGCTCATTTGTGAACACTGAAGCTTTCTTT